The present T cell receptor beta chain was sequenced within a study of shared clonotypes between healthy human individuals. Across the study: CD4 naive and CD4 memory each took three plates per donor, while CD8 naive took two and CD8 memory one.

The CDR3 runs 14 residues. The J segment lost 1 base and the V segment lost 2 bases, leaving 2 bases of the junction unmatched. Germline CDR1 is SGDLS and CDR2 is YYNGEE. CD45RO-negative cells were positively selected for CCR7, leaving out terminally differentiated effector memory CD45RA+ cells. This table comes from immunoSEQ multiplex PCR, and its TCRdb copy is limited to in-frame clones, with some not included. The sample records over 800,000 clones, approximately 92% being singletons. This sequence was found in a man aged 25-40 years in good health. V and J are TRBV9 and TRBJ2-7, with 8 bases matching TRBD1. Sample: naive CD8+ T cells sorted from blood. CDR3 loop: CASSVRQGSYEQYF. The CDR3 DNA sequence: TGTGCCAGCAGCGTTCGACAGGGGTCCTACGAGCAGTACTTC.